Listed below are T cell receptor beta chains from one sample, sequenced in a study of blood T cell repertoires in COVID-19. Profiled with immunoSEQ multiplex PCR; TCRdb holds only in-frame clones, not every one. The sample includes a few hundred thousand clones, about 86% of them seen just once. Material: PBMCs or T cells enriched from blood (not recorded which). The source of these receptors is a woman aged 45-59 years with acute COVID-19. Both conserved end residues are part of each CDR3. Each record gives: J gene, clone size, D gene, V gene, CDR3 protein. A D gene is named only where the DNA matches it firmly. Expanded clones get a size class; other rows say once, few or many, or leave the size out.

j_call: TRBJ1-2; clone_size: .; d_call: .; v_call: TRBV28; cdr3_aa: CASSLSGSYGYTF
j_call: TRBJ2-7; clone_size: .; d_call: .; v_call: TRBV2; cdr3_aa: CASTPGRESYEQYF
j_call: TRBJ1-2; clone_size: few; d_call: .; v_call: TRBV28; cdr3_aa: CASSPGRYGYTF
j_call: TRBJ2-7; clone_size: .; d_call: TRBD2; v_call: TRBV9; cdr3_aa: CASSEGTSGSNEQYF
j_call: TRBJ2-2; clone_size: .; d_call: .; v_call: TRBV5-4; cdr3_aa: CASRYSSTGELFF
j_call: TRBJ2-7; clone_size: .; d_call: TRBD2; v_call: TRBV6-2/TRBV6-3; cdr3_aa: CASSALAGWNYEQYF
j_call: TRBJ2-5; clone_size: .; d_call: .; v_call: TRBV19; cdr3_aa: CASSIGGETQYF
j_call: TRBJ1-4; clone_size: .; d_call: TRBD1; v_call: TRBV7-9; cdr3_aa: CASFSLDRDDEKLFF
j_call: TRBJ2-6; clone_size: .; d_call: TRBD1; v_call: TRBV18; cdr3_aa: CASSPRTGASGANVLTF
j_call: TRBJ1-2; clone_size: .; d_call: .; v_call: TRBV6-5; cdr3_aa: CASREGFDYGYTF
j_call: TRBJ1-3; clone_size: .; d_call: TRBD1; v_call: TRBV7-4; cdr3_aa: CASSLGGTGTVSGNTIYF
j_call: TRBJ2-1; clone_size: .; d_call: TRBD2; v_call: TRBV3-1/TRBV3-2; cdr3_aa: CASSPPNGDGRYNEQFF
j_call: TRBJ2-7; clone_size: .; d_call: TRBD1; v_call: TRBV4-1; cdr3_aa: CASSQDRDRMVYEQYF
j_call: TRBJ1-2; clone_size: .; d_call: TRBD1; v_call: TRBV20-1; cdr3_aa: CSASTGGGYTF
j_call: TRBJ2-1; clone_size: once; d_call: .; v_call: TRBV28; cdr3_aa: CASSLWPLYNEQFF
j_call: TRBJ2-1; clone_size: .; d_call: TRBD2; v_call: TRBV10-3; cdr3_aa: CAISPGLAGGLNEQFF
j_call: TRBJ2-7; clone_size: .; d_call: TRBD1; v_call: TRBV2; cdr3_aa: CASSAAGTASYEQYF
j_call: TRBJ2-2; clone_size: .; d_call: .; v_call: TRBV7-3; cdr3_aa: CASSLSGLTNTGELFF
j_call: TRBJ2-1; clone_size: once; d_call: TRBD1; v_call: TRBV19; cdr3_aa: CASSIGTGNNEQFF
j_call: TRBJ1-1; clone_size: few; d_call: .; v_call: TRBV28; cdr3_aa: CASSSFGGRTEAFF
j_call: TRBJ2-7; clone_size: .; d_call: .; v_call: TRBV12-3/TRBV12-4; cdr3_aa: CASSYQAYEQYF
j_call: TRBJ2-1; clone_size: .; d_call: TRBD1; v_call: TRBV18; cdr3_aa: CASSPLDRVIHEQFF
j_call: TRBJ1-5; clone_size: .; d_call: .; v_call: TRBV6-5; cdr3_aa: CASTAGHSNQPQHF
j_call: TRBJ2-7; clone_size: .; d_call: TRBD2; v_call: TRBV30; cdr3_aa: CAWSPRGGVAGDSYEQYF
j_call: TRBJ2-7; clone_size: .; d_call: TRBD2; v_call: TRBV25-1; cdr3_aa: CASSEVAGGGHEQYF
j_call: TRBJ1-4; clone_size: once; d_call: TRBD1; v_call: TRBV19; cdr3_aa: CASSPRTGSGEKLFF
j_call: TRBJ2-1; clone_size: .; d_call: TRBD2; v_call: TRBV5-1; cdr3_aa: CASSFTGRAYNEQFF
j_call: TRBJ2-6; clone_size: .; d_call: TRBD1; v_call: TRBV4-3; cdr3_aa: CASSQDGQGLNSGANVLTF
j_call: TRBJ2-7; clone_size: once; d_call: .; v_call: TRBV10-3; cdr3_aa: CAISESKEPNYEQYF
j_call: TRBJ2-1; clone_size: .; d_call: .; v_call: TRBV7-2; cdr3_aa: CASSLTGSRVGSNEQFF
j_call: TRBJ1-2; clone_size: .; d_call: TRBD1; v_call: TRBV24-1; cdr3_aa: CATSYDRVRGYTF
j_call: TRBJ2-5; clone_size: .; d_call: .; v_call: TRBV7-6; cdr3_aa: CASSPSRQETQYF
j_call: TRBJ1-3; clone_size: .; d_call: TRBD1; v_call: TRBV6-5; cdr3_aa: CASSIAGTGRNTIYF
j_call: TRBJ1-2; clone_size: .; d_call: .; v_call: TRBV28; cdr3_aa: CASSLLDTYGYTF
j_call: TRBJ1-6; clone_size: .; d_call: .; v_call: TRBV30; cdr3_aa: CAWRYEGSYNSPLHF
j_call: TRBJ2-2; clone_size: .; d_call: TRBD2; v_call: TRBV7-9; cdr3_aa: CASSLRLAGEGTGELFF
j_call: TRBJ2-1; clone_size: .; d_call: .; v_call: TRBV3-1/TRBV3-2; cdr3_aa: CASSTGSAPNEQFF
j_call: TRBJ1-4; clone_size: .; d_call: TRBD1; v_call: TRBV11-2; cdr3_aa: CASRLAGQGNEKLFF
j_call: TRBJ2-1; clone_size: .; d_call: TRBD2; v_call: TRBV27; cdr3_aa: CAARSGSYNEQFF
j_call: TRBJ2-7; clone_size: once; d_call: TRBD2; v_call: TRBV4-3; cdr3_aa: CASSRTGTSGQYEQYF
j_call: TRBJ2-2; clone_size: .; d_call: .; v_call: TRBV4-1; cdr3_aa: CASSPARDTGELFF
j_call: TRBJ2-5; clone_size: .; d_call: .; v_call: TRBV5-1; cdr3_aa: CASSLDSGVETQYF
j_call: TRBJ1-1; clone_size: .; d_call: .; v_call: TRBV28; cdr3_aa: CASSLVGGGMNTEAFF
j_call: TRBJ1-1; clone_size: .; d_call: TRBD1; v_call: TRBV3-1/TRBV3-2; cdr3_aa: CASSLGQMNTEAFF
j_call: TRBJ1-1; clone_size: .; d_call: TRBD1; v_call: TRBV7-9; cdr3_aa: CASSYQGALTEAFF
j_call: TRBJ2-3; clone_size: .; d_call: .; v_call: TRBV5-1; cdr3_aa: CASSLGAGADTQYF
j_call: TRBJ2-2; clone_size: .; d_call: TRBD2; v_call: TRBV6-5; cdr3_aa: CASRFNGRLTGELFF
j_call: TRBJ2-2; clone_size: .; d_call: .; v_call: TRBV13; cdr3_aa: CASSPRGGISAGELFF
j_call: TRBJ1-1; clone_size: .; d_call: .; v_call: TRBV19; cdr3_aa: CASSIEAEAFF
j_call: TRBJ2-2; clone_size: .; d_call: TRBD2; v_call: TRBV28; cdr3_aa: CASSSPGSGRGPLAGELFF
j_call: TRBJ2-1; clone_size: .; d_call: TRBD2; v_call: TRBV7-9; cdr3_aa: CASSLGLAGINEQFF
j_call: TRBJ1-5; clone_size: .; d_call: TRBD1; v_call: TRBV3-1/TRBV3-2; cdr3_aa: CASSPSDRGHQPQHF
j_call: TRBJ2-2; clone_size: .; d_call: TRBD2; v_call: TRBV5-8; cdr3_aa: CASSLGLAGPTGELFF
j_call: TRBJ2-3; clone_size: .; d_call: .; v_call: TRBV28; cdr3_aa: CASTRDLVDTQYF
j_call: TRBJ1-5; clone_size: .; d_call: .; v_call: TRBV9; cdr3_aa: CASTIHGTHSWGNQPQHF
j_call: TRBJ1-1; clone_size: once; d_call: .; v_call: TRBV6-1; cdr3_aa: CASSDVALGAFF
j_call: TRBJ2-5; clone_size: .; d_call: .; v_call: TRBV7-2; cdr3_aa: CASSSWGTAGKETQYF
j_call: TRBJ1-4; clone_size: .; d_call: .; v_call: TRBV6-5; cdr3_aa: CASSYGGGQSETF
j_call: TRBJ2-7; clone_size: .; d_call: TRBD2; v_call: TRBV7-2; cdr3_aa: CASSLRSASGSYEQYF